The clone carrying this TCR beta chain came up many times. This entry belongs to a study of metastatic and nonmetastatic thyroid tumors. Study background: Malignant and benign thyroid patients had repertoires compared in peripheral blood and tumor or nodule tissue.

There were no patients who had received any treatment before thyroid surgery. Per the original data handling: Building a distant-metastasis classifier for papillary thyroid cancer drew on CDR3 differences across clinicopathological groups. Through MiXCR, TCRdb re-clonotyped the PCR reads. These V and J calls rely on TCRdb rather than the paper's analysis. The data contain roughly 34,000 clones, over 14% of them singletons. This CDR3 has 14 amino acids. Trimming removed 3 bases at V and 2 bases at J, with 11 bases between. Per germline, CDR1 WSHSY and CDR2 SAAADI. The rearrangement uses TRBV10-2 and TRBJ2-7, with D tentatively TRBD1 (5 bases). The specimen was blood. The clonotype originates from a male donor with papillary thyroid cancer or a benign thyroid nodule (not recorded which). Some clones in this sample may be carry-over from other donors' samples. DNA for the CDR3: TGCGCCAGCAGTGAAGGCAGGGCCACCTACGAGCAGTACTTC. It encodes CASSEGRATYEQYF.